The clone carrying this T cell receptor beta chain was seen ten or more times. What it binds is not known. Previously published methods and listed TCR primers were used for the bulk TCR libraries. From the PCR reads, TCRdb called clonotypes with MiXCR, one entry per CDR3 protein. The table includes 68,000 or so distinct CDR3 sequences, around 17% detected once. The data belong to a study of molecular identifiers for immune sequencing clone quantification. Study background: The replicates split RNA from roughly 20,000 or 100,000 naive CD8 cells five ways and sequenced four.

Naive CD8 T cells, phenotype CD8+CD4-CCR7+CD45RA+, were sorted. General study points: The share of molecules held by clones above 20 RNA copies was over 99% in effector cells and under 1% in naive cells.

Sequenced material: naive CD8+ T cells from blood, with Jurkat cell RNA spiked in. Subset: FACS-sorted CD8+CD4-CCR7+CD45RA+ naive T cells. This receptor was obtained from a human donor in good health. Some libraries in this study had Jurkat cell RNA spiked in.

The CDR3 nucleotides read TGTGCCAGTAGGGGAACGCAGGAAAATCAGCCCCAGCATTTT. Its translation is CASRGTQENQPQHF. The chain is built from TRBV19 and TRBJ1-5; D remains unclear. Between the trimmed V and J ends, which lost 6 bases and 4 bases, there was a span of 13 bases. This CDR3 is built from 14 residues. Germline V gene lookup returns CDR1 LNHDA and CDR2 SQIVND (reference sequence).